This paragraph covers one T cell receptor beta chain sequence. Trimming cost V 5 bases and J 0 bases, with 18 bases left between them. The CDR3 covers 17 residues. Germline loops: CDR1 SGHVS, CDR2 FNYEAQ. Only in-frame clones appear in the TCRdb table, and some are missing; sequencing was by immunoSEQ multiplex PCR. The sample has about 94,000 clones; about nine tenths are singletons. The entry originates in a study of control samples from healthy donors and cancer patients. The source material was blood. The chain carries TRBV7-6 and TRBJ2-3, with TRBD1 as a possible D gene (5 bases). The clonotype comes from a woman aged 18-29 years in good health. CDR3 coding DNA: TGTGCCAGCAGCCAACCGACAGAGGCTTTTAGCACAGATACGCAGTATTTT. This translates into CASSQPTEAFSTDTQYF.